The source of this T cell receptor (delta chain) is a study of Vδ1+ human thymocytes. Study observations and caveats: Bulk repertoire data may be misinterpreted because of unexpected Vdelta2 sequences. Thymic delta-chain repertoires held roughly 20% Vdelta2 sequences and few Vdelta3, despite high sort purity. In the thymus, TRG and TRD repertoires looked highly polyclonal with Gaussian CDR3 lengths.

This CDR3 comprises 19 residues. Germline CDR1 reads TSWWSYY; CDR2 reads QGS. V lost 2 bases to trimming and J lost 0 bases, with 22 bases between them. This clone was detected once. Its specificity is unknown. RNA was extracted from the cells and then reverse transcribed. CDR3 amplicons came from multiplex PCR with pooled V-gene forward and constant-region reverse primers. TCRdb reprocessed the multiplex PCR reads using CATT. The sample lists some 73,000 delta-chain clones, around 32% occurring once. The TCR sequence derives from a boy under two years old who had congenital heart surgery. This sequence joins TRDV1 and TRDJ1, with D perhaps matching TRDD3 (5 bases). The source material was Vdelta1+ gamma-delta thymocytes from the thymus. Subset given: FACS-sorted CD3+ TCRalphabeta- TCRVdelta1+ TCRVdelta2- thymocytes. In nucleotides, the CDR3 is TGTGCTCTTGGGGAAAACCATCGTATGTGGGGTCTTTACACCGATAAACTCATCTTT. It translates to CALGENHRMWGLYTDKLIF.